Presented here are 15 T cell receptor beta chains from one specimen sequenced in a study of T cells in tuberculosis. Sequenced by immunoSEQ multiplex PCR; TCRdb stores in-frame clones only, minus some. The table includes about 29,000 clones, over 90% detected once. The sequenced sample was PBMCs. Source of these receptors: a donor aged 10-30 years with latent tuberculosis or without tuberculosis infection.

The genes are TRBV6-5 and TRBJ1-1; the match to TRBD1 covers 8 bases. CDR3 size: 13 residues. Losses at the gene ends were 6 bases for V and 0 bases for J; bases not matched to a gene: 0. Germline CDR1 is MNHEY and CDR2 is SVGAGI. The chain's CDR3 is CASSRGLNTEAFF. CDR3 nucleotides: TGTGCCAGCAGCAGGGGGCTGAACACTGAAGCTTTCTTT.

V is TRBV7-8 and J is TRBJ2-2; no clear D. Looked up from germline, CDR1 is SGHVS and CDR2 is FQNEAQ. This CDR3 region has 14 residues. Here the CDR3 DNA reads TGTGCGACGAGGCGGCCCTTGAATACCGGGGAGCTGTTTTTT. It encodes CATRRPLNTGELFF.

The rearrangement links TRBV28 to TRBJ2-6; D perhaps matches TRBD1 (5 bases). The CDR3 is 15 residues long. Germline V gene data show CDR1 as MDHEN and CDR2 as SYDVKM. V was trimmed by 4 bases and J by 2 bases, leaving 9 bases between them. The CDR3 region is CASSSKGPGANVLTF. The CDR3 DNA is TGTGCCAGCAGTTCCAAGGGGCCTGGGGCCAACGTCCTGACTTTC.

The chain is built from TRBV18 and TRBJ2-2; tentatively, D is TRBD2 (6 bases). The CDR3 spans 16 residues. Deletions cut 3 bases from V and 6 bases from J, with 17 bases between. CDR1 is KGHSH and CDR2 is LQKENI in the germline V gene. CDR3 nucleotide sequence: TGTGCCAGCTCACCCCCGCAAGGGACTTCACCCGGGGAGCTGTTTTTT. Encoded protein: CASSPPQGTSPGELFF.

The chain's CDR3 is CASSLVRFTDTQYF. As DNA, the CDR3 is TGTGCCAGCAGCTTAGTTCGGTTCACAGATACGCAGTATTTT. The rearrangement uses TRBV7-2 and TRBJ2-3; D gene unclear. The germline gives CDR1 SGHTA, CDR2 FQGNSA. Trimming left V 1 base short and J 2 bases short, with 7 bases between. CDR3 length equals 14 residues.

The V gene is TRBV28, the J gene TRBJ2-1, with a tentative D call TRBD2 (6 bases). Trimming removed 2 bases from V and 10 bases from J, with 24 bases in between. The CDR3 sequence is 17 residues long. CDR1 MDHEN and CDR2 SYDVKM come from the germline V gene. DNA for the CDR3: TGTGCCAGCAGTTTAGCTCTAGCGAGCCTTGGTAGAAAAGAGCAGTTCTTC. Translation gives CASSLALASLGRKEQFF. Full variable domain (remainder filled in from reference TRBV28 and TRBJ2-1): DVKVTQSSRYLVKRTGEKVFLECVQDMDHENMFWYRQDPGLGLRLIYFSYDVKMKEKGDIPEGYSVSREKKERFSLILESASTNQTSMYLCASSLALASLGRKEQFFGPGTRLTVL.

The CDR3 sequence is CATGLAGGHPDTQYF. CDR3 DNA: TGTGCCACCGGGCTAGCGGGCGGACACCCTGATACGCAGTATTTT. This chain uses TRBV15 with TRBJ2-3, with 8 bases aligning to TRBD2. The junction had 13 bases not matched to a gene; V was cut back by 8 bases and J by 6 bases. The CDR3 spans 15 residues. Germline V gene lookup returns CDR1 LNHNV and CDR2 YYDKDF (reference sequence).

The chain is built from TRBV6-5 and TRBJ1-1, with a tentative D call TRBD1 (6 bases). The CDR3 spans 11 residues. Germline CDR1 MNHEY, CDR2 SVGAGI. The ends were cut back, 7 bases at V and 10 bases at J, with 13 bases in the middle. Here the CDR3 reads CASTGGLGAFF. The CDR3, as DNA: TGTGCCAGCACCGGGGGGCTCGGAGCTTTCTTT.

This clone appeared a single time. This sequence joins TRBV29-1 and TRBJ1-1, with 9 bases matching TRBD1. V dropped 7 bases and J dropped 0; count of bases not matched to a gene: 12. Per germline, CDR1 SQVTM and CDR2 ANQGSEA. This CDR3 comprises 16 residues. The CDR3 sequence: CSGGPRQGDLNTEAFF. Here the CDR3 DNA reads TGCAGCGGGGGGCCCCGACAGGGGGATTTGAACACTGAAGCTTTCTTT.

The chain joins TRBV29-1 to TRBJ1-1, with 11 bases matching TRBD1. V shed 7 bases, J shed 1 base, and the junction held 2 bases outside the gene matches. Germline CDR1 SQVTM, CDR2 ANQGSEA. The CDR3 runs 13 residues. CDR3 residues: CSAGQGANTEAFF. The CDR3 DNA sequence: TGCAGCGCCGGACAGGGGGCGAACACTGAAGCTTTCTTT.

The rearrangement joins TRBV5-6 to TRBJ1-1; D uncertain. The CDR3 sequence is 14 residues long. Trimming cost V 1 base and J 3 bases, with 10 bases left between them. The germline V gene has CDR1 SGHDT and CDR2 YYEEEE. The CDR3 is CASSLKSLYTEAFF. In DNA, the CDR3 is TGTGCCAGCAGCTTGAAATCTCTGTACACTGAAGCTTTCTTT.

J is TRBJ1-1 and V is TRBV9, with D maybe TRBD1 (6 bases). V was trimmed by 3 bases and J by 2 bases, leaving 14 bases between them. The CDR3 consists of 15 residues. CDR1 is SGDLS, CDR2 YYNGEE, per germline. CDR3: CASSGSGALNTEAFF. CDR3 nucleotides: TGTGCCAGCAGCGGATCAGGGGCCCTAAACACTGAAGCTTTCTTT. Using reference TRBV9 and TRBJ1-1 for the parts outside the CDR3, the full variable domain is DSGVTQTPKHLITATGQRVTLRCSPRSGDLSVYWYQQSLDQGLQFLIQYYNGEERAKGNILERFSAQQFPDLHSELNLSSLELGDSALYFCASSGSGALNTEAFFGQGTRLTVV.

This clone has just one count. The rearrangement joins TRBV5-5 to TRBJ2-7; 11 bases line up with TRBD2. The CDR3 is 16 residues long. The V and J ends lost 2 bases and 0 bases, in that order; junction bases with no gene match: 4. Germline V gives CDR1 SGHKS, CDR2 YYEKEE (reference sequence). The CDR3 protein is CASSLALAGGSYEQYF. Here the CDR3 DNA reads TGTGCCAGCAGCTTAGCCCTAGCGGGGGGCTCCTACGAGCAGTACTTC. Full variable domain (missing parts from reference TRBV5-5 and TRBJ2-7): DAGVTQSPTHLIKTRGQQVTLRCSPISGHKSVSWYQQVLGQGPQFIFQYYEKEERGRGNFPDRFSARQFPNYSSELNVNALLLGDSALYLCASSLALAGGSYEQYFGPGTRLTVT.

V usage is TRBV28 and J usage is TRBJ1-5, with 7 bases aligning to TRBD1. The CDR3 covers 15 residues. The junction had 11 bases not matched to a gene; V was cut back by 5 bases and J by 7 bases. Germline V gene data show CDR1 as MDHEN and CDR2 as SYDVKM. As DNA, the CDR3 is TGTGCCAGCAGTGGTCATGACAGGGATGGACAGCCCCAGCATTTT. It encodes CASSGHDRDGQPQHF.

CDR3 in amino acids: CASGGGAGNIQYF. CDR3 nucleotides: TGTGCCAGCGGCGGGGGGGCCGGGAACATTCAGTACTTC. The chain recombines TRBV7-2 with TRBJ2-4; 9 bases agree with TRBD2. V shed 8 bases, J shed 7 bases, and the junction held 6 bases outside the gene matches. This CDR3 is built from 13 residues. In germline, CDR1 is SGHTA, CDR2 FQGNSA. Combining the CDR3 with reference TRBV7-2 and TRBJ2-4 gives the whole variable domain GAGVSQSPSNKVTEKGKDVELRCDPISGHTALYWYRQSLGQGLEFLIYFQGNSAPDKSGLPSDRFSAERTGGSVSTLTIQRTQQEDSAVYLCASGGGAGNIQYFGAGTRLSVL.